One sample yielded the 9 T cell receptor beta chains listed below, sequenced in a study of cytomegalovirus exposure and HLA in healthy donors. The PCR ran on 60 Vbeta and 13 Jbeta primers. The assay was immunoSEQ multiplex PCR, and TCRdb's table has in-frame clones only and misses some. The repertoire holds about 160,000 clones, with roughly 80% as singletons. Sequenced sample: PBMCs. The origin of the receptors is a male donor in good health and CMV-seronegative.

The chain joins TRBV27 to TRBJ2-2; D perhaps matches TRBD1 (5 bases). Between the trimmed V and J ends, which lost 7 bases and 1 base, there was a span of 13 bases. Germline V lookup: CDR1 MNHEY, CDR2 SMNVEV (reference sequence). The CDR3 has 15 residues. CDR3 sequence: CASTTSQGNTGELFF. As DNA, the CDR3 is TGTGCCAGCACCACATCCCAGGGGAACACCGGGGAGCTGTTTTTT.

This clone appeared a few times. The J gene is TRBJ2-7, the V gene TRBV5-1; the D is unclear. The CDR3 totals 13 residues. In germline, CDR1 is SGHRS, CDR2 YFSETQ. The V end was cut by 1 base, the J end by 3 bases, with 8 bases between. The DNA of the CDR3 is TGCGCCAGCAGCTTGTCAACAGACTACGAGCAGTACTTC. Translation: CASSLSTDYEQYF.

V gene TRBV5-6 combines with J gene TRBJ2-5; TRBD1 agrees at 9 bases. CDR3 length equals 13 residues. Trimming removed 7 bases from V and 4 bases from J; junction bases left unmatched: 5. Germline values: CDR1 SGHDT, CDR2 YYEEEE. CDR3 region: CASGTGPPETQYF. Here the CDR3 DNA reads TGTGCCAGCGGGACAGGGCCCCCAGAGACCCAGTACTTC.

The chain couples TRBV4-2 to TRBJ1-5, with D perhaps TRBD1 (6 bases). Germline lookup yields CDR1 LGHNA and CDR2 YNFKEQ. The CDR3 length is 15 residues. V lost 0 bases and J 1 base, leaving 7 bases between the germline ends. CDR3 nucleotides: TGTGCCAGCAGCCAAGAGGACAGCAGCAATCAGCCCCAGCATTTT. Encoded protein: CASSQEDSSNQPQHF.

This clone is medium-sized (0.01 to 0.1%) in the sample. This chain connects TRBV5-6 to TRBJ1-3; 9 bases agree with TRBD1. The CDR3 length is 14 residues. V shed 6 bases and J 7 bases; nucleotides not matched to a gene: 8. The germline V gene encodes CDR1 SGHDT and CDR2 YYEEEE. CDR3 loop: CASTWTGVRNTIYF. CDR3 coding DNA: TGTGCCAGCACCTGGACAGGGGTGAGGAACACCATATATTTT.

CDR3 DNA sequence: TGTGCCAGTAGTATCAGTGGGACATCTAAAGGGCCCTCCTACGAGCAGTACTTC. It yields the protein CASSISGTSKGPSYEQYF. V and J are TRBV19 and TRBJ2-7, with a tentative D call TRBD1 (6 bases). Deletions cut 3 bases from V and 0 bases from J, with 21 bases between. The CDR3 has 18 amino acids. Germline loops: CDR1 LNHDA, CDR2 SQIVND (reference sequence).

CDR3 DNA sequence: TGTGCCACCAGCAGAGTATTGGCGGGATTTTCCTACAATGAGCAGTTCTTC. This gives the protein CATSRVLAGFSYNEQFF. The V call is TRBV15, the J call TRBJ2-1, with D tentatively TRBD2 (6 bases). The germline CDR1 and CDR2 sequences are LNHNV and YYDKDF (reference sequence). The germline V and J ends were trimmed by 1 base and 1 base, with 14 bases remaining between them. The CDR3 covers 17 residues.

This sequence joins TRBV10-3 and TRBJ2-1, with 16 bases lining up with TRBD2. J was trimmed by 5 bases and V by 6 bases; bases with no gene match: 7. This CDR3 is 17 amino acids long. CDR1 and CDR2 from the germline V gene are ENHRY and SYGVKD. DNA of the CDR3: TGTGCCATCAGGGGGACTAGCGGGAGGGCCCCCAACAATGAGCAGTTCTTC. Protein: CAIRGTSGRAPNNEQFF.

The genes are TRBV7-3 and TRBJ2-2, with 8 bases lining up with TRBD2. The CDR3 is made up of 14 amino acids. Trimming removed 6 bases from V and 5 bases from J; junction bases left unmatched: 5. CDR1 and CDR2 from the germline V gene are SGHTA and FQGTGA. The CDR3 spells CASSESSGTGELFF. In DNA, the CDR3 is TGTGCCAGCAGTGAATCTAGCGGGACCGGGGAGCTGTTTTTT.